This note documents a single T cell receptor (beta chain) sequence. The antigen is not known. The CDR3 spans 17 residues. With 4 bases clipped from V and 2 bases from J, the junction kept 11 bases outside the gene matches. From germline, CDR1 is SGHNT and CDR2 YYREEE (reference sequence). Measured with immunoSEQ multiplex PCR; TCRdb has only the in-frame clones, and not every one. Of roughly 150,000 clones in the sample, 85% to 90% were seen once. These data belong to a study of cytomegalovirus exposure and HLA in healthy donors. Study-wide findings and caveats: High specificity and sensitivity for cytomegalovirus status were reported for the classifier.

The rearrangement links TRBV5-4 to TRBJ2-7; 11 positions agree with TRBD2. This sequence originates from a man aged 18 to 30 in good health and CMV-seronegative. The sample taken for sequencing was PBMCs. The CDR3 nucleotides read TGTGCCAGCAGCAATTTACCTGGGACTAGCGGCACCTACGAGCAGTACTTC. Amino acids: CASSNLPGTSGTYEQYF.